The 18 T cell receptor beta chains below were found in one sample sequenced in a study of OX40 agonist ivuxolimab in advanced cancers. The method was the immunoSEQ multiplex PCR assay. TCRdb mirrors the immuneACCESS table, restricted to in-frame sequences. Some clones are absent from its copies; in checked studies, under half trace to an unresolved V gene, and the reason for the others is unknown. The sample table contains over 90,000 clones; only one count was recorded for around 89% of them. Of the sample, around 0.16% is held by the ten largest clones. Sequencing used CD4+ or CD8+ T cells sorted from blood, obtained in a trial of the OX40 agonist ivuxolimab. The receptors shown here come from an adult with an advanced solid tumor such as melanoma, head and neck, liver or kidney cancer.

This clone was recorded once. The CDR3 nucleotides read TGTGCCAGCAGCTCCTCGGTAGGAGGGGCCACAGATACGCAGTATTTT. It translates to CASSSSVGGATDTQYF. The J gene is TRBJ2-3, the V gene TRBV11-3; tentatively, D is TRBD2 (6 bases). V lost 4 bases and J 2 bases, leaving 16 bases between the germline ends. The germline gives CDR1 SGHNT, CDR2 YENEEA. The length of the CDR3 is 16 residues.

J is TRBJ1-1 and V is TRBV19, with D unclear. The germline gives CDR1 LNHDA, CDR2 SQIVND (reference sequence). V was shortened by 7 bases and J by 0 bases, with 15 bases between the two germline ends. The CDR3 loop spans 15 amino acids. DNA of the CDR3: TGTGCCAGTACCCTACTATTAGGAATGAACACTGAAGCTTTCTTT. Translation: CASTLLLGMNTEAFF.

The gene calls are TRBV7-8 and TRBJ2-2; TRBD1 matches at 8 bases. The germline CDR1 and CDR2 sequences are SGHVS and FQNEAQ. After removal of 5 bases from V and 4 bases from J, the junction contained 6 bases not matched to a gene. The CDR3 spans 15 residues. CDR3 residues: CASSLGQVGTGELFF. The DNA for the CDR3 is TGTGCCAGCAGCCTGGGACAGGTCGGCACCGGGGAGCTGTTTTTT.

This chain links TRBV5-4 with TRBJ2-1; 7 bases are a match to TRBD2. V dropped 4 bases and J dropped 0; count of bases not matched to a gene: 4. Per germline, CDR1 SGHNT and CDR2 YYREEE (reference sequence). This CDR3 contains 15 residues. The CDR3 loop is CASSAGVSSYNEQFF. In DNA form, the CDR3 reads TGTGCCAGCAGCGCGGGGGTAAGCTCCTACAATGAGCAGTTCTTC.

Only a few counts were recorded for this clone. The CDR3 protein is CASSLLMPPEQYF. The CDR3 coding sequence is TGTGCCAGCAGTTTATTAATGCCCCCCGAGCAGTACTTC. The chain employs TRBV27 and TRBJ2-7; D call uncertain. Trimming took 1 base from V and 6 from J, leaving 10 bases between them. Germline V gene sequence: CDR1 MNHEY, CDR2 SMNVEV (reference sequence). The CDR3 contains 13 residues.

The CDR3: CASSQGAEPIREEQFF. CDR3 nucleotides: TGTGCCAGCAGCCAAGGGGCTGAGCCCATCCGTGAGGAGCAGTTCTTC. The genes are TRBV4-2 and TRBJ2-1; D call uncertain. V gave up 1 base and J gave up 10 bases, with 20 bases separating them. The CDR3 sequence is 16 residues long. Looked up from germline, CDR1 is LGHNA and CDR2 is YNFKEQ.

The V gene is TRBV5-4, the J gene TRBJ2-4, with 8 nucleotides matching TRBD1. Germline V lookup: CDR1 SGHNT, CDR2 YYREEE (reference sequence). The length of the CDR3 is 16 residues. V was clipped by 2 bases and J by 3 bases; unmatched bases: 7. The CDR3 DNA reads as TGTGCCAGCAGCTTAGCAGGGGGCAGTGTCAAAAACATTCAGTACTTC. Protein: CASSLAGGSVKNIQYF.

Remarks on this clone: Distinct nucleotide sequences in the sample also encode this CDR3. The J gene is TRBJ2-2, the V gene TRBV6-1; TRBD1 might be the D (5 bases). The CDR3 spans 15 residues. Germline CDR1 MNHNS, CDR2 SASEGT. The V gene lost 4 bases and the J gene lost 1 base, with 10 bases spanning the gap. The CDR3, as DNA: TGTGCCAGCAGTGTACGACAGCTGAACACCGGGGAGCTGTTTTTT. The encoded protein is CASSVRQLNTGELFF.

This clone was seen only a few times. This sequence joins TRBV30 and TRBJ1-1; TRBD1 aligns across 10 bases. CDR1 and CDR2 (germline): GTSNPN, SVGIG (reference sequence). The length of the CDR3 is 12 residues. With 5 bases clipped from V and 11 bases from J, the junction kept 8 bases outside the gene matches. CDR3 amino acids: CAWAGTGVLAFF. In DNA form, the CDR3 reads TGTGCCTGGGCCGGGACAGGGGTTTTGGCTTTCTTT.

This chain uses TRBV5-1 with TRBJ1-3; D perhaps matches TRBD1 (6 bases). V dropped 0 bases and J dropped 4 bases, with 14 bases sitting between them. The germline V gene encodes CDR1 SGHRS and CDR2 YFSETQ. This CDR3 region has 16 residues. The CDR3 DNA reads as TGCGCCAGCAGCTTGGGTTCGGGGGCGAGGGGAAACACCATATATTTT. Translation: CASSLGSGARGNTIYF.

V and J are TRBV7-9 and TRBJ1-3; D ambiguous. Trimming removed 7 bases at V and 8 bases at J, with 15 bases between. Germline loops: CDR1 SEHNR, CDR2 FQNEAQ (reference sequence). This CDR3 comprises 13 residues. Written as DNA, the CDR3 is TGTGCCAGCACCCAACCTGCCCAGGACACCATATATTTT. The encoded protein is CASTQPAQDTIYF.

The chain joins TRBV6-5 to TRBJ1-1; 9 bases match TRBD1. With V trimmed by 5 bases and J by 3 bases, 7 bases remained unmatched. Germline assignment: CDR1 MNHEY and CDR2 SVGAGI. This CDR3 is 15 amino acids long. In DNA form, the CDR3 reads TGTGCCAGCAGTACGTCCGGGACAGGGTACACTGAAGCTTTCTTT. This translates into CASSTSGTGYTEAFF.

This chain links TRBV6-1 with TRBJ2-3, with 12 positions matching TRBD2. This CDR3 has 15 amino acids. J gave up 6 bases and V 4 bases, and 5 bases lay outside the gene matches. From germline, CDR1 is MNHNS and CDR2 SASEGT. CDR3 DNA: TGTGCCAGCAGTGCCCTAGCGGGGGGGCGGGATACGCAGTATTTT. This encodes CASSALAGGRDTQYF.

V usage is TRBV30 and J usage is TRBJ1-5; maybe TRBD1 (6 bases). In germline, CDR1 is GTSNPN, CDR2 SVGIG (reference sequence). V shed 0 bases and J shed 2 bases, with 11 bases lying between them. This CDR3 region has 15 residues. The CDR3 here is CAWSVLSGGNQPQHF. CDR3 DNA sequence: TGTGCCTGGAGTGTACTTTCAGGGGGCAATCAGCCCCAGCATTTT.

V usage is TRBV7-9 and J usage is TRBJ2-1; D ambiguous. The CDR3 totals 14 residues. V was clipped by 5 bases and J by 6 bases, with 14 bases between them. Germline CDR1 reads SEHNR; CDR2 reads FQNEAQ (reference sequence). The CDR3 nucleotides are TGTGCCAGCAGCGTATATCAGGTTATCAATGAGCAGTTCTTC. Protein: CASSVYQVINEQFF.

The chain joins TRBV6-1 to TRBJ1-6; D might be TRBD1 (6 bases). V was clipped by 2 bases and J by 10 bases, with 12 bases between them. Germline CDR1 MNHNS, CDR2 SASEGT. The CDR3 has 14 residues. The DNA for the CDR3 is TGTGCCAGCAGTGAAATAACAGGGTACTCACCCCTCCACTTT. Encoded protein: CASSEITGYSPLHF.

The V and J genes are TRBV28 and TRBJ2-3; 16 nucleotides agree with TRBD2. Trimming took 6 bases from V and 4 from J; bases not matched to a gene: 10. The length of the CDR3 is 18 residues. Germline V gene sequence: CDR1 MDHEN, CDR2 SYDVKM. The CDR3: CASRGLAGGRPLADTQYF. CDR3 bases: TGTGCCAGCAGGGGACTAGCGGGAGGGCGCCCTTTGGCAGATACGCAGTATTTT. Based on the CDR3 plus reference TRBV28 and TRBJ2-3, the full variable domain is DVKVTQSSRYLVKRTGEKVFLECVQDMDHENMFWYRQDPGLGLRLIYFSYDVKMKEKGDIPEGYSVSREKKERFSLILESASTNQTSMYLCASRGLAGGRPLADTQYFGPGTRLTVL.

The rearrangement joins TRBV19 to TRBJ1-6; D is ambiguous. Trimming left V 0 bases short and J 10 bases short, with 7 bases between. Germline V gene data show CDR1 as LNHDA and CDR2 as SQIVND (reference sequence). This CDR3 region has 13 residues. The DNA for the CDR3 is TGTGCCAGTAGTATAGAAGGGTTCTCACCCCTCCACTTT. Translating gives CASSIEGFSPLHF. The full variable domain, rest sourced from reference TRBV19 and TRBJ1-6, is DGGITQSPKYLFRKEGQNVTLSCEQNLNHDAMYWYRQDPGQGLRLIYYSQIVNDFQKGDIAEGYSVSREKKESFPLTVTSAQKNPTAFYLCASSIEGFSPLHFGNGTRLTVT.